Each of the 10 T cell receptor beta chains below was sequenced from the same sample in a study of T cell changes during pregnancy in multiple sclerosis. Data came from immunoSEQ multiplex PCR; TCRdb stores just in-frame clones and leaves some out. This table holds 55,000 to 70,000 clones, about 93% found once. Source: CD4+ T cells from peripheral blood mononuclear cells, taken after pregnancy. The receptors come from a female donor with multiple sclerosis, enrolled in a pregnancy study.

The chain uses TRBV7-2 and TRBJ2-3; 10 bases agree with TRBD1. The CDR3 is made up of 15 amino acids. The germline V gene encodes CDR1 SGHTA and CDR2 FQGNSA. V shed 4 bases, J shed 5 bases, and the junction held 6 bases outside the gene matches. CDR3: CASSSTDRGKDTQYF. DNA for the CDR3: TGTGCCAGCAGCTCCACGGACAGGGGGAAAGATACGCAGTATTTT.

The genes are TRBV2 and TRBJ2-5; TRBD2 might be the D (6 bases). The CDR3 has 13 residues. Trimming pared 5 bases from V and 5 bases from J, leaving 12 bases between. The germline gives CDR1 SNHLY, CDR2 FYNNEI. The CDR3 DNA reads TGTGCCAGCAGTTTGGAGGGGCGGGAGACCCAGTACTTC. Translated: CASSLEGRETQYF.

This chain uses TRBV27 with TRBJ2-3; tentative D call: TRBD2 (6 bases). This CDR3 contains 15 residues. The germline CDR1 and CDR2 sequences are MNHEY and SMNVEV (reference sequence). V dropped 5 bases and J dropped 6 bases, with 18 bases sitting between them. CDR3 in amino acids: CASSLGTQVSDTQYF. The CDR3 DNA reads TGTGCCAGCAGTCTCGGGACTCAGGTGTCGGATACGCAGTATTTT.

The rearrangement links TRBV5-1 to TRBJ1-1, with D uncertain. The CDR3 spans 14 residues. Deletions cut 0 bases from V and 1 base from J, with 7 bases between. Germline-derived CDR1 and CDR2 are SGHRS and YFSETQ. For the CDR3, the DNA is TGCGCCAGCAGCTTGGCAACACGGAACACTGAAGCTTTCTTT. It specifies CASSLATRNTEAFF.

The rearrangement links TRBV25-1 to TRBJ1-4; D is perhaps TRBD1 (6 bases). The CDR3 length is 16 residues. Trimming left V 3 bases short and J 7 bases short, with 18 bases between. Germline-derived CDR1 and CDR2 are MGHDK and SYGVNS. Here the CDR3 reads CASSDTIAGVGEKLFF. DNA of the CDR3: TGTGCCAGCAGTGATACGATAGCAGGGGTGGGTGAAAAACTGTTTTTT.

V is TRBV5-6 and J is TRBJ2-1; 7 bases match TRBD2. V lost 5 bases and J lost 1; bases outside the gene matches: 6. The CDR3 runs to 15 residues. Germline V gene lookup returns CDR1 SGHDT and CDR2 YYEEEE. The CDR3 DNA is TGTGCCAGCAGACAGAACGGGGGGTCCTACAATGAGCAGTTCTTC. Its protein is CASRQNGGSYNEQFF. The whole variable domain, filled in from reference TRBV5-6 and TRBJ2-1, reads DAGVTQSPTHLIKTRGQQVTLRCSPKSGHDTVSWYQQALGQGPQFIFQYYEEEERQRGNFPDRFSGHQFPNYSSELNVNALLLGDSALYLCASRQNGGSYNEQFFGPGTRLTVL.

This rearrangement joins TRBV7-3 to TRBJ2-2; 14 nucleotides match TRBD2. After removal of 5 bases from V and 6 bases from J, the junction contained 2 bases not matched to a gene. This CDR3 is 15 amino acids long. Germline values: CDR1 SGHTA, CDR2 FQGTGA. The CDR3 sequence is CASSTGLAGAGELFF. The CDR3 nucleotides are TGTGCCAGCAGCACGGGACTAGCGGGAGCCGGGGAGCTGTTTTTT.

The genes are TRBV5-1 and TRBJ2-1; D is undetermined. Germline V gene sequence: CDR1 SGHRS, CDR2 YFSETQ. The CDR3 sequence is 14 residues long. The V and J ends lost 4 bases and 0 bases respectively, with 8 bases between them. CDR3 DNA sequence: TGCGCCAGCAGCGTACGACTCTCCTACAATGAGCAGTTCTTC. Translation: CASSVRLSYNEQFF.

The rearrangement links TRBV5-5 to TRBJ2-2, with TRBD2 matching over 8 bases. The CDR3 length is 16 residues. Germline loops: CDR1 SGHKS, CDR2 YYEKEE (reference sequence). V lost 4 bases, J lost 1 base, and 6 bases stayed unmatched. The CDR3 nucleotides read TGTGCCAGCAGCGCGGTAGCGGGGCTGAACACCGGGGAGCTGTTTTTT. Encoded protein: CASSAVAGLNTGELFF.

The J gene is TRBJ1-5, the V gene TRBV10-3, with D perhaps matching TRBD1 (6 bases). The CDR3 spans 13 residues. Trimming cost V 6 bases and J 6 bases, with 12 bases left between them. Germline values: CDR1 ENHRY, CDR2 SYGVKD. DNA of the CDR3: TGTGCCATCAGCCCGAGGGGGACTCAGCCCCAGCATTTT. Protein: CAISPRGTQPQHF.